This entry lists 16 T cell receptor beta chains sequenced from one sample in a study of identifying expanded T cells in peripheral blood. Here immunoSEQ multiplex PCR was the method, and the copy in TCRdb shows in-frame clones only, minus some. The repertoire consists of 90,000 to 110,000 clones, with about 88% occurring once and the leading ten covering just under 8.5%. Material for sequencing was blood. The receptors come from a person between 18 and 75 years old in good health.

The V and J genes are TRBV5-1 and TRBJ2-2; perhaps TRBD1 as D (6 bases). Trimming cost V 2 bases and J 3 bases, with 11 bases left between them. The CDR3 length is 15 residues. Germline V lookup: CDR1 SGHRS, CDR2 YFSETQ. This chain's CDR3 is CASSFTGPDTGELFF. The DNA of the CDR3 is TGCGCCAGCAGCTTCACAGGGCCCGACACCGGGGAGCTGTTTTTT.

For the CDR3, the DNA is TGCGCCAGCAGGAAAGATACCTCCTACAATGAGCAGTTCTTC. It translates to CASRKDTSYNEQFF. The rearrangement joins TRBV4-3 to TRBJ2-1, with unresolved D. Germline V lookup: CDR1 LGHNA, CDR2 YSLEER. This CDR3 comprises 14 residues. Deletions cut 6 bases from V and 0 bases from J, with 9 bases between.

The chain joins TRBV29-1 to TRBJ1-2; TRBD1 aligns across 9 bases. The CDR3 loop spans 12 amino acids. Germline loops: CDR1 SQVTM, CDR2 ANQGSEA. The V segment lost 7 bases and the J segment 7 bases; nucleotides outside the gene matches: 7. The DNA of the CDR3 is TGCAGCGCGACGGGACAGGGCTCTGGCTACACCTTC. It codes for CSATGQGSGYTF.

V is TRBV11-3 and J is TRBJ2-1; 11 nucleotides line up with TRBD2. The V gene end was trimmed by 4 bases and the J gene end by 9 bases; junction bases not matched to a gene: 2. Looked up from germline, CDR1 is SGHNT and CDR2 is YENEEA. The CDR3 loop spans 13 amino acids. The CDR3 region is CASSYTSGSEQFF. The CDR3, as DNA: TGTGCCAGCAGCTACACTAGCGGGAGTGAGCAGTTCTTC.

This clone showed up just a few times. V and J are TRBV5-1 and TRBJ2-7; 7 nucleotides line up with TRBD1. CDR3 length equals 15 residues. In germline, CDR1 is SGHRS, CDR2 YFSETQ. The trim removed 7 bases at V and 4 bases at J, leaving 14 bases unmatched. CDR3 DNA sequence: TGCGCCAGCTCACGACAGGGCGAGAGGCCGTACGAGCAGTACTTC. It specifies CASSRQGERPYEQYF.

Of note for this clone: Compared with germline, one end of the junction differs, possibly owing to a read error. The chain couples TRBV7-8 to TRBJ2-7, with D tentatively TRBD2 (6 bases). This CDR3 is built from 15 residues. Germline V gene data show CDR1 as SGHVS and CDR2 as FQNEAQ. The CDR3 is CASSVAGSESYEQYF. The CDR3 DNA is TGTGCCAGCAGCGTAGCCGGGAGCGAGTCCTACGAGCAGTACTTC.

The chain joins TRBV19 to TRBJ2-7; TRBD1 aligns across 7 bases. Germline CDR1 reads LNHDA; CDR2 reads SQIVND (reference sequence). V trimming: 4 bases; J trimming: 2 bases; junction bases outside the gene matches: 5. The CDR3 extends over 14 amino acids. The CDR3 region has the DNA TGTGCCAGTAGTAAAGGACAGGCCACCTACGAGCAGTACTTC. It yields the protein CASSKGQATYEQYF.

The chain combines TRBV7-2 with TRBJ2-7, with 8 bases fitting TRBD2. The CDR3 is made up of 13 amino acids. The V gene end was trimmed by 5 bases and the J gene end by 6 bases; junction bases not matched to a gene: 6. Germline V gene sequence: CDR1 SGHTA, CDR2 FQGNSA. CDR3 loop: CASSPGGRGEQYF. The CDR3 bases are TGTGCCAGCAGCCCGGGGGGGCGGGGCGAGCAGTACTTC. The full variable domain, its missing parts supplied by reference TRBV7-2 and TRBJ2-7, is GAGVSQSPSNKVTEKGKDVELRCDPISGHTALYWYRQSLGQGLEFLIYFQGNSAPDKSGLPSDRFSAERTGGSVSTLTIQRTQQEDSAVYLCASSPGGRGEQYFGPGTRLTVT.

J is TRBJ1-1 and V is TRBV7-9; tentatively, D is TRBD1 (5 bases). CDR1 is SEHNR, CDR2 FQNEAQ, per germline (reference sequence). V lost 5 bases and J 4 bases, leaving 14 bases between the germline ends. CDR3 length equals 14 residues. CDR3 loop: CASSPVGRATEAFF. In DNA, the CDR3 is TGTGCCAGCAGCCCTGTGGGGCGGGCCACTGAAGCTTTCTTT. Based on the CDR3 plus reference TRBV7-9 and TRBJ1-1, the full variable domain is DTGVSQNPRHKITKRGQNVTFRCDPISEHNRLYWYRQTLGQGPEFLTYFQNEAQLEKSRLLSDRFSAERPKGSFSTLEIQRTEQGDSAMYLCASSPVGRATEAFFGQGTRLTVV.

This chain connects TRBV2 to TRBJ1-5, with unresolved D. CDR3 size: 13 residues. Germline V gene data show CDR1 as SNHLY and CDR2 as FYNNEI. Trimming pared 6 bases from V and 1 base from J, leaving 7 bases between. CDR3 nucleotides: TGTGCCAGCAGAAGGACGAGCAATCAGCCCCAGCATTTT. As protein: CASRRTSNQPQHF.

The V gene is TRBV7-9, the J gene TRBJ2-7; D might be TRBD2 (5 bases). The CDR3 runs 16 residues. Germline values: CDR1 SEHNR, CDR2 FQNEAQ (reference sequence). The V and J ends lost 1 base and 2 bases respectively, with 15 bases between them. This CDR3 reads CASSLVSGRYPYEQYF. The DNA of the CDR3 is TGTGCCAGCAGCTTAGTTAGTGGGAGATACCCCTACGAGCAGTACTTC.

The chain recombines TRBV7-9 with TRBJ2-2; 9 nucleotides align to TRBD1. The V segment lost 3 bases and the J segment 7 bases; nucleotides outside the gene matches: 9. Germline values: CDR1 SEHNR, CDR2 FQNEAQ (reference sequence). CDR3 length equals 16 residues. The CDR3 DNA follows: TGTGCCAGCAGCTTGATAGGGACAGGGAGTCTCGGGGAGCTGTTTTTT. Amino acids: CASSLIGTGSLGELFF.

This chain joins TRBV5-1 and TRBJ2-2, with D unclear. This CDR3 has 13 residues. From germline, CDR1 is SGHRS and CDR2 YFSETQ. Trimming cost V 7 bases and J 1 base, with 8 bases left between them. CDR3 residues: CASHDVNTGELFF. In DNA form, the CDR3 reads TGCGCCAGCCACGACGTGAACACCGGGGAGCTGTTTTTT.

The chain uses TRBV9 and TRBJ1-5; weak D call: TRBD1 (5 bases). The germline V gene encodes CDR1 SGDLS and CDR2 YYNGEE. The CDR3 totals 15 residues. The V and J ends lost 4 bases and 3 bases respectively, with 14 bases between them. The CDR3 nucleotides read TGTGCCAGCAGCACCGGGGGGGTCGACAATCAGCCCCAGCATTTT. This codes for CASSTGGVDNQPQHF.

V usage is TRBV6-1 and J usage is TRBJ2-3; D might be TRBD1 (6 bases). Trimming left V 7 bases short and J 6 bases short, with 17 bases between. The CDR3 totals 14 residues. The germline CDR1 and CDR2 sequences are MNHNS and SASEGT. CDR3 residues: CASKRDTQMDTQYF. The CDR3, as DNA: TGTGCCAGCAAGAGGGACACGCAAATGGATACGCAGTATTTT.

The chain uses TRBV2 and TRBJ2-2, with 10 positions matching TRBD1. The CDR3 contains 15 residues. CDR1 is SNHLY and CDR2 is FYNNEI in the germline V gene. V was pared by 7 bases and J by 5 bases, with 7 bases of the junction left unmatched. The CDR3 DNA reads as TGTGCCAGCACCCCGGGACAGGGGTATACCGGGGAGCTGTTTTTT. Residues: CASTPGQGYTGELFF.